What follows are 30 T cell receptor beta chains derived from one specimen sequenced in a study of cytomegalovirus exposure and HLA in healthy donors. Profiling relied on immunoSEQ multiplex PCR, and the TCRdb table lists in-frame clones only, not all of them. The sample lists some 170,000 clones; approximately 86% were seen once. Material for sequencing was PBMCs. These receptor sequences come from a young man in good health and CMV-seropositive.

This clone has only one observation. The chain combines TRBV19 with TRBJ1-1; D unclear. V was shortened by 7 bases and J by 0 bases, with 15 bases between the two germline ends. Germline assignment: CDR1 LNHDA and CDR2 SQIVND (reference sequence). The CDR3 is made up of 15 amino acids. As DNA, the CDR3 is TGTGCCAGTACCGGGAACCTACTAGTGAACACTGAAGCTTTCTTT. Its translation is CASTGNLLVNTEAFF.

On this clone: The sample holds other DNA sequences that translate to the same CDR3. The rearrangement joins TRBV6-5 to TRBJ2-3; D is uncertain. Germline V lookup: CDR1 MNHEY, CDR2 SVGAGI. Between the trimmed V and J ends, which lost 6 bases and 3 bases, there was a span of 7 bases. The CDR3 runs 12 residues. The CDR3 DNA is TGTGCCAGCAGCCCCGGTACAGATACGCAGTATTTT. Amino acids: CASSPGTDTQYF.

This clone was counted a few times. The chain couples TRBV11-3 to TRBJ2-1; D might be TRBD2 (5 bases). V dropped 5 bases and J dropped 8 bases, with 16 bases sitting between them. There are 14 residues in the CDR3. CDR1 and CDR2 from the germline V gene are SGHNT and YENEEA. The CDR3 nucleotides are TGTGCCAGCAGCCCGGACCGTTTCGGGGATGAGCAGTTCTTC. This sequence encodes CASSPDRFGDEQFF.

V and J are TRBV2 and TRBJ1-5, with D possibly being TRBD1 (6 bases). There are 14 residues in the CDR3. The V and J ends lost 6 bases and 4 bases respectively, with 13 bases between them. Germline loops: CDR1 SNHLY, CDR2 FYNNEI. The CDR3 region has the DNA TGTGCCAGCAGCCGGGACACGGTAAATCAGCCCCAGCATTTT. Its protein is CASSRDTVNQPQHF.

The rearrangement uses TRBV10-2 and TRBJ2-5; the D gene is possibly TRBD1 (6 bases). Trimming took 3 bases from V and 5 from J, leaving 16 bases between them. Germline V lookup: CDR1 WSHSY, CDR2 SAAADI. The CDR3 is 15 amino acids. This CDR3 reads CASSESQGLRETQYF. The CDR3 DNA is TGCGCCAGCAGTGAATCGCAGGGGCTCCGCGAGACCCAGTACTTC.

Here the CDR3 reads CASSLTGRGGELFF. In DNA form, the CDR3 reads TGTGCCAGCAGCCTGACCGGGAGGGGCGGGGAGCTGTTTTTT. The genes are TRBV7-6 and TRBJ2-2, with 8 bases identical to TRBD2. Trimming took 5 bases from V and 7 from J; bases not matched to a gene: 6. The CDR3 has 14 residues. Germline loops: CDR1 SGHVS, CDR2 FNYEAQ.

This sequence joins TRBV2 and TRBJ2-1; possible D gene TRBD2, 5 bases. V shed 5 bases and J shed 6 bases, with 14 bases lying between them. The CDR3 consists of 14 residues. Germline lookup yields CDR1 SNHLY and CDR2 FYNNEI. CDR3 loop: CASSSADRGNEQFF. The CDR3 DNA is TGTGCCAGCAGTTCCGCCGATCGGGGCAATGAGCAGTTCTTC.

This clone occurred a few times. The chain uses TRBV7-9 and TRBJ2-1; 9 bases map to TRBD1. The CDR3 runs to 18 residues. Germline CDR1 reads SEHNR; CDR2 reads FQNEAQ (reference sequence). V lost 5 bases to trimming and J lost 3 bases; unmatched junction nucleotides: 14. The CDR3 loop is CASSPTTTDRGFYNEQFF. In DNA form, the CDR3 reads TGTGCCAGCAGCCCCACGACAACTGACAGGGGGTTCTACAATGAGCAGTTCTTC.

CDR3 in amino acids: CASSLAHLTGIYGYTF. In DNA, the CDR3 is TGCGCCAGCAGCTTGGCCCATTTGACAGGGATCTATGGCTACACCTTC. The chain combines TRBV5-1 with TRBJ1-2; 7 bases align to TRBD1. Germline assignment: CDR1 SGHRS and CDR2 YFSETQ. This CDR3 contains 16 residues. Trimming took 0 bases from V and 4 from J; bases not matched to a gene: 9.

This clone was observed once. This chain links TRBV12-2 with TRBJ2-3; the table's D call of TRBD2 was not tested on the DNA. TRBV12-2 is a pseudogene locus. This CDR3 region has 15 residues. The DNA for the CDR3 is TGTGCAAGTCGCAATAGCGGGGGGGCGGTAGATACGCAGTATTTT. It encodes CASRNSGGAVDTQYF.

The chain combines TRBV28 with TRBJ1-2, with a possible D match to TRBD1 (5 bases). V gave up 7 bases and J gave up 8 bases, with 17 bases separating them. CDR1 and CDR2 from the germline V gene are MDHEN and SYDVKM. The CDR3 covers 13 residues. As DNA, the CDR3 is TGTGCCAGCACCCCGGGACTAGTTGGGGGCTACACCTTC. The encoded protein is CASTPGLVGGYTF.

The rearrangement joins TRBV10-2 to TRBJ2-3; 12 positions agree with TRBD2. The V gene end was trimmed by 6 bases and the J gene end by 6 bases; junction bases not matched to a gene: 4. The germline V gene has CDR1 WSHSY and CDR2 SAAADI. The CDR3 is 14 residues long. Written as DNA, the CDR3 is TGCGCCAGCAGCGCTAGCGGGGGGGCGGATACGCAGTATTTT. It translates to CASSASGGADTQYF.

There are a few counts of this clone. The chain combines TRBV5-4 with TRBJ2-7; TRBD1 aligns across 9 bases. Trimming cost V 4 bases and J 2 bases; bases outside gene matches: 4. Germline V gene data show CDR1 as SGHNT and CDR2 as YYREEE (reference sequence). The CDR3 runs to 14 residues. CDR3: CASSPGTGPYEQYF. The CDR3 DNA is TGTGCCAGCAGCCCCGGGACAGGGCCCTACGAGCAGTACTTC.

CDR3 DNA: TGTGCCAGCAGCCTCTTTCAGGGACTAGCCAACTACGAGCAGTACTTC. As protein: CASSLFQGLANYEQYF. J is TRBJ2-7 and V is TRBV11-2, with 9 bases lining up with TRBD2. V lost 5 bases and J lost 3; bases outside the gene matches: 11. The CDR3 contains 16 residues. From germline, CDR1 is SGHAT and CDR2 FQNNGV.

This clone was recorded only once. V is TRBV28 and J is TRBJ2-7; 7 bases fit TRBD2. The CDR3 is 13 residues long. From germline, CDR1 is MDHEN and CDR2 SYDVKM. V gave up 4 bases and J gave up 6 bases; unmatched junction bases: 6. The DNA of the CDR3 is TGTGCCAGCAGTTCCAGCGGGATGCGCGAGCAGTACTTC. Its protein product is CASSSSGMREQYF.

The V call is TRBV5-1, the J call TRBJ2-3; TRBD2 aligns across 8 bases. The CDR3 sequence is 14 residues long. J lost 10 bases, V lost 0 bases, and 7 bases had no gene match. Germline CDR1 is SGHRS and CDR2 is YFSETQ. The CDR3 DNA reads TGCGCCAGCAGCTTGGCGGGGGGGGGAAAGGCGCAGTATTTT. Its protein is CASSLAGGGKAQYF.

The V call is TRBV29-1, the J call TRBJ1-1; possible D gene TRBD1, 5 bases. Germline CDR1 SQVTM, CDR2 ANQGSEA. Trimming left V 4 bases short and J 0 bases short, with 12 bases between. This CDR3 comprises 14 residues. CDR3 in amino acids: CSVGYQGLNTEAFF. Written as DNA, the CDR3 is TGCAGCGTTGGGTACCAGGGCTTGAACACTGAAGCTTTCTTT.

The CDR3 here is CASSGRDSDYEQYF. The CDR3 nucleotides read TGTGCCAGCAGTGGCCGGGACTCGGACTACGAGCAGTACTTC. The genes are TRBV6-1 and TRBJ2-7; TRBD2 is a possible D gene (6 bases). This CDR3 spans 14 amino acids. CDR1 is MNHNS, CDR2 SASEGT, per germline. Trimming took off 4 bases at V and 3 bases at J, with 13 bases between the two ends.

The chain couples TRBV18 to TRBJ1-6, with 10 bases aligning to TRBD1. CDR3 length: 15 residues. Germline-derived CDR1 and CDR2 are KGHSH and LQKENI. V was clipped by 1 base and J by 7 bases; unmatched bases: 1. CDR3 nucleotides: TGTGCCAGCTCACCACGGGACAGGGGCAATTCACCCCTCCACTTT. It specifies CASSPRDRGNSPLHF.

This chain connects TRBV5-1 to TRBJ1-6, with a tentative D call TRBD1 (6 bases). Germline V gene lookup returns CDR1 SGHRS and CDR2 YFSETQ. The CDR3 covers 14 residues. The V end was cut by 4 bases, the J end by 8 bases, with 13 bases between. Written as DNA, the CDR3 is TGCGCCAGCAGCCCCCGGACAGCAGATTCACCCCTCCACTTT. The encoded protein is CASSPRTADSPLHF.

This sequence joins TRBV2 and TRBJ2-3, with D possibly matching TRBD2 (6 bases). The CDR3 runs to 15 residues. Germline CDR1 is SNHLY and CDR2 is FYNNEI. Between the trimmed V and J ends, which lost 6 bases and 0 bases, there was a span of 13 bases. CDR3 residues: CASSLGGPSTDTQYF. The CDR3 region has the DNA TGTGCCAGCAGCCTGGGGGGACCTAGCACAGATACGCAGTATTTT.

The rearrangement links TRBV28 to TRBJ2-7; 7 bases are shared with TRBD1. J gave up 2 bases and V 4 bases, and 5 bases lay outside the gene matches. This CDR3 comprises 14 residues. CDR1 and CDR2 (germline): MDHEN, SYDVKM. The CDR3 spells CASSSSGTAYEQYF. CDR3 bases: TGTGCCAGCAGTTCCTCCGGGACAGCCTACGAGCAGTACTTC. Full variable domain (outside the CDR3, taken from reference TRBV28 and TRBJ2-7): DVKVTQSSRYLVKRTGEKVFLECVQDMDHENMFWYRQDPGLGLRLIYFSYDVKMKEKGDIPEGYSVSREKKERFSLILESASTNQTSMYLCASSSSGTAYEQYFGPGTRLTVT.

V and J are TRBV28 and TRBJ2-1, with 13 bases fitting TRBD2. The CDR3 has 16 amino acids. The V gene end was trimmed by 9 bases and the J gene end by 7 bases; junction bases not matched to a gene: 12. The germline gives CDR1 MDHEN, CDR2 SYDVKM. CDR3 sequence (DNA): TGTGCCAGTCAGCCCCACGGGACTAGCGGGAAGAATGAGCAGTTCTTC. It translates to CASQPHGTSGKNEQFF.

The chain joins TRBV29-1 to TRBJ1-1, with 7 bases matching TRBD1. This CDR3 comprises 14 residues. CDR1 and CDR2 (germline): SQVTM, ANQGSEA. V shed 3 bases and J 2 bases; nucleotides not matched to a gene: 6. This chain's CDR3 is CSVDVQGFNTEAFF. DNA of the CDR3: TGCAGCGTTGACGTACAGGGGTTCAACACTGAAGCTTTCTTT.

The chain is built from TRBV5-1 and TRBJ2-1, with TRBD1 as a possible D gene (6 bases). Germline V gene sequence: CDR1 SGHRS, CDR2 YFSETQ. Deletions cut 6 bases from V and 3 bases from J, with 22 bases between. The CDR3 length is 17 residues. The CDR3 here is CASTTTRGGSLYNEQFF. The DNA of the CDR3 is TGCGCCAGCACAACGACCAGGGGCGGGTCTCTCTACAATGAGCAGTTCTTC.

The rearrangement uses TRBV7-2 and TRBJ2-7; weak D call: TRBD2 (5 bases). The V gene lost 5 bases and the J gene lost 4 bases, with 18 bases spanning the gap. The CDR3 contains 15 residues. CDR1 is SGHTA, CDR2 FQGNSA, per germline. The CDR3 sequence is CASSPFGGLQYEQYF. DNA for the CDR3: TGTGCCAGCAGCCCTTTCGGAGGCCTACAATACGAGCAGTACTTC. Filled out from reference TRBV7-2 and TRBJ2-7, the complete variable domain reads GAGVSQSPSNKVTEKGKDVELRCDPISGHTALYWYRQSLGQGLEFLIYFQGNSAPDKSGLPSDRFSAERTGGSVSTLTIQRTQQEDSAVYLCASSPFGGLQYEQYFGPGTRLTVT.

As concerns this clone: Other DNA sequences from this sample encode an identical CDR3 as well. The chain has TRBV5-8 and TRBJ2-1; a weak D match, TRBD2 (5 bases). Per the germline V gene, CDR1 is SGHTS and CDR2 is YDEGEE. V lost 1 base and J 4 bases, leaving 15 bases between the germline ends. This CDR3 is 16 amino acids long. CDR3 sequence (DNA): TGTGCCAGCAGCTTGTTTGCGGGCCGCGTTTACAATGAGCAGTTCTTC. Translation gives CASSLFAGRVYNEQFF. Variable domain in full (rest from reference TRBV5-8 and TRBJ2-1): EAGVTQSPTHLIKTRGQQATLRCSPISGHTSVYWYQQALGLGLQFLLWYDEGEERNRGNFPPRFSGRQFPNYSSELNVNALELEDSALYLCASSLFAGRVYNEQFFGPGTRLTVL.

This clone was recorded a few times. The V gene is TRBV9, the J gene TRBJ1-1; 7 positions match TRBD1. The CDR3 sequence is 14 residues long. The germline gives CDR1 SGDLS, CDR2 YYNGEE. The V segment lost 4 bases and the J segment 7 bases; nucleotides outside the gene matches: 10. CDR3 DNA sequence: TGTGCCAGCAGCTCGTACCGGACAGGTAATGAAGCTTTCTTT. Translating gives CASSSYRTGNEAFF. Based on the CDR3 plus reference TRBV9 and TRBJ1-1, the full variable domain is DSGVTQTPKHLITATGQRVTLRCSPRSGDLSVYWYQQSLDQGLQFLIQYYNGEERAKGNILERFSAQQFPDLHSELNLSSLELGDSALYFCASSSYRTGNEAFFGQGTRLTVV.

The chain combines TRBV10-3 with TRBJ1-4; weak D call: TRBD1 (6 bases). The germline V gene encodes CDR1 ENHRY and CDR2 SYGVKD. The V and J ends lost 5 bases and 4 bases respectively, with 11 bases between them. CDR3 size: 14 residues. CDR3 bases: TGTGCCATCAGTACAGGACAGAGTAATGAAAAACTGTTTTTT. It is translated as CAISTGQSNEKLFF.

Written as DNA, the CDR3 is TGCGCCAGCAGCCAAGACCCCCCGCGGGGGGGCCTTTTACGAGAGCAGTTCTTC. Protein sequence: CASSQDPPRGGLLREQFF. The V gene is TRBV4-3, the J gene TRBJ2-1; 9 positions match TRBD2. The J segment lost 10 bases and the V segment lost 0 bases, leaving 16 bases of the junction unmatched. The CDR3 loop spans 18 amino acids. Germline CDR1 and CDR2: LGHNA and YSLEER.